This TCR beta chain comes out of a study of long-term antiretroviral therapy in people with HIV. Whole-study results and caveats: Drawn between about 2004 and 2018, the blood was possibly obtained under older ART regimens. Repertoires with HIV possessed tighter CDR3 length spans than those of controls.

It was version v3.0 of the immunoSEQ assay that was run at survey level. Clones were read by immunoSEQ multiplex PCR, and TCRdb kept only the in-frame ones, dropping some. The sample holds 8,000 to 10,000 clones, 81% seen once. Every participant with HIV received treatment in the United States. Every sample had about 0.9-10 million cryopreserved PBMC in it before DNA extraction. In its sample, this clone was seen once. Its antigen is undetermined. This clonotype was obtained from a middle-aged man with HIV. The sample in question was unsorted PBMCs, obtained 0.7 years after starting antiretroviral therapy.

The DNA for the CDR3 is TGCGCCAGCAGCCAAGATAGGGGGGAGGATGGCTACACCTTC. Its translation is CASSQDRGEDGYTF. The chain employs TRBV4-1 and TRBJ1-2, with D possibly matching TRBD1 (6 bases). This CDR3 has 14 residues. CDR1 is MGHRA and CDR2 is YSYEKL in the germline V gene. V was trimmed by 0 bases and J by 6 bases, leaving 11 bases between them.